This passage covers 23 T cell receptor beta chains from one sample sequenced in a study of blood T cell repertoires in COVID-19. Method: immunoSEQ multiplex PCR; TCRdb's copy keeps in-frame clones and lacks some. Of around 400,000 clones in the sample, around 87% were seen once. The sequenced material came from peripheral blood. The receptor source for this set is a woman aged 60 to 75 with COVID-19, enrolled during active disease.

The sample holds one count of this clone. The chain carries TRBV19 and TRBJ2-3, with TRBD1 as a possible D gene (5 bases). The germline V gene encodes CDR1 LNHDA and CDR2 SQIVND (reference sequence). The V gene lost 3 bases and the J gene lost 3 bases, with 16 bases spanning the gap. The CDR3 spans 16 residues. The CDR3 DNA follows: TGTGCCAGTAGTATTCGCCCAGGGCTTGTGACAGATACGCAGTATTTT. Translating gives CASSIRPGLVTDTQYF.

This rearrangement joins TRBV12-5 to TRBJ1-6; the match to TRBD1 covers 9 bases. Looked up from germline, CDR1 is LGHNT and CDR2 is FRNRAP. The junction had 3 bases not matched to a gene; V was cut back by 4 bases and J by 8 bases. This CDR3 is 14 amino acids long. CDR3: CASGSDRGDSPLHF. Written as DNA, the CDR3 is TGTGCTAGTGGTTCGGACAGGGGCGATTCACCCCTCCACTTT.

The CDR3, as DNA: TGTGCCAGCAGCGTGCTTCCTTACAGGAGCTCAACTAATGAAAAACTGTTTTTT. Its protein product is CASSVLPYRSSTNEKLFF. V and J are TRBV9 and TRBJ1-4; possibly TRBD1 for D (5 bases). V dropped 2 bases and J dropped 0 bases, with 17 bases sitting between them. Germline CDR1 SGDLS, CDR2 YYNGEE. The CDR3 runs to 18 residues.

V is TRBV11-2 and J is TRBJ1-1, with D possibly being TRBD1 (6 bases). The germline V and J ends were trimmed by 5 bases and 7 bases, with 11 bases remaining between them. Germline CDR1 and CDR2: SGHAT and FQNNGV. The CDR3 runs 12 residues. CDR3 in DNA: TGTGCCAGCAGCCTACAGGGCCGTGAAGCTTTCTTT. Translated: CASSLQGREAFF.

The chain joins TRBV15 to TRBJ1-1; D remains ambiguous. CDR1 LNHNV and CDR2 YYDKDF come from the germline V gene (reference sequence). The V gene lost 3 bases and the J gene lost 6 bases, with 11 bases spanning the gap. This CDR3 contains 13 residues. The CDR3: CATSSLFSSEAFF. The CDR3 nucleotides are TGTGCCACCAGCAGCCTCTTTTCTTCTGAAGCTTTCTTT.

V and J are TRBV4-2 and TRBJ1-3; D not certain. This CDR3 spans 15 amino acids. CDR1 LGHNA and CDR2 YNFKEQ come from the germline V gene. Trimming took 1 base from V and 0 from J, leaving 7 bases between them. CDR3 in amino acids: CASSQGVDSGNTIYF. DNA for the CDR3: TGTGCCAGCAGCCAAGGAGTAGACTCTGGAAACACCATATATTTT.

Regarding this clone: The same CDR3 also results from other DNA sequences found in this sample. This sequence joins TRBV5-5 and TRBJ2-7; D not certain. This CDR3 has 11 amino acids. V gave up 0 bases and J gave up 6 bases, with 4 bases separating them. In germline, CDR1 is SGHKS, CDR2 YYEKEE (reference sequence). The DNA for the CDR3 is TGTGCCAGCAGCTTGGGACTCGAGCAGTACTTC. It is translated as CASSLGLEQYF.

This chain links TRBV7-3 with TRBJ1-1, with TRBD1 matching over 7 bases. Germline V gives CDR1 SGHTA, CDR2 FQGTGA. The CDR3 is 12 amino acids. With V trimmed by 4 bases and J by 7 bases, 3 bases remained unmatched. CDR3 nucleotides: TGTGCCAGCAGCTCACGGACAGGTGAAGCTTTCTTT. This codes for CASSSRTGEAFF. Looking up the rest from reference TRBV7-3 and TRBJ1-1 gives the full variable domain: GAGVSQTPSNKVTEKGKYVELRCDPISGHTALYWYRQSLGQGPEFLIYFQGTGAADDSGLPNDRFFAVRPEGSVSTLKIQRTERGDSAVYLCASSSRTGEAFFGQGTRLTVV.

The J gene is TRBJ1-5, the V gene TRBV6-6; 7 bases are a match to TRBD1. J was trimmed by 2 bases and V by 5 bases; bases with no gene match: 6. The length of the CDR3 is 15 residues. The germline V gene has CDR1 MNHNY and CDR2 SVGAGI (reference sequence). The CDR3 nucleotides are TGTGCCAGCAGTGGGACAGAAGAGGGCAATCAGCCCCAGCATTTT. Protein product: CASSGTEEGNQPQHF.

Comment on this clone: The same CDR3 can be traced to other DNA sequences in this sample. CDR3 bases: TGTGCCAGCAGTGACTCCGGGACAGGGTATGGCTACACCTTC. Translated, it gives CASSDSGTGYGYTF. The gene calls are TRBV6-4 and TRBJ1-2, with TRBD1 identical over 9 bases. The CDR3 sequence is 14 residues long. Trimming cost V 0 bases and J 5 bases; bases outside gene matches: 1. From germline, CDR1 is MRHNA and CDR2 SNTAGT.

This chain's CDR3 is CASSLPDYYNEQFF. In DNA form, the CDR3 reads TGCGCCAGCAGCTTGCCCGACTACTACAATGAGCAGTTCTTC. V and J are TRBV5-1 and TRBJ2-1; tentative D call: TRBD2 (5 bases). Germline V lookup: CDR1 SGHRS, CDR2 YFSETQ. The CDR3 contains 14 residues. V gave up 1 base and J gave up 3 bases, with 8 bases separating them.

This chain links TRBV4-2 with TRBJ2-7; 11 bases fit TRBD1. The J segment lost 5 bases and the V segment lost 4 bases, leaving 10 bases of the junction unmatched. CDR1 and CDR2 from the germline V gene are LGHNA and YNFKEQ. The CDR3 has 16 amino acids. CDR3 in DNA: TGTGCCAGCAGCCCGCGGGACAGGGGGTCCAGGGACGAGCAGTACTTC. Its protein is CASSPRDRGSRDEQYF.

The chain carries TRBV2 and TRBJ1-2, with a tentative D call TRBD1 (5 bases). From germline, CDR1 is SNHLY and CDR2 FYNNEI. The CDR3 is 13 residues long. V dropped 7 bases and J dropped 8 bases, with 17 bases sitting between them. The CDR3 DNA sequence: TGTGCCAGCAACCCAGGGTTTCCAGGCGGCTACACCTTC. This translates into CASNPGFPGGYTF.

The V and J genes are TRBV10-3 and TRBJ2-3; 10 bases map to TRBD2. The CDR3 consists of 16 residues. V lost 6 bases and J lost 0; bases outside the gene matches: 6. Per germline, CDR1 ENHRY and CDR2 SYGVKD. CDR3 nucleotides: TGTGCCATCAGACTCGGACTAGCGGAGAGCACAGATACGCAGTATTTT. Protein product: CAIRLGLAESTDTQYF.

Here the CDR3 reads CASSQGWTGANYGYTF. The CDR3 nucleotides are TGTGCCAGCAGCCAAGGTTGGACAGGGGCTAACTATGGCTACACCTTC. V and J are TRBV4-2 and TRBJ1-2; TRBD1 agrees at 9 bases. The CDR3 spans 16 residues. Germline V gives CDR1 LGHNA, CDR2 YNFKEQ. V shed 1 base and J 0 bases; nucleotides not matched to a gene: 3.

This chain's CDR3 is CASSPSGTGVGELFF. The DNA for the CDR3 is TGTGCCAGCTCACCTTCTGGGACAGGGGTCGGGGAGCTGTTTTTT. This chain joins TRBV18 and TRBJ2-2; 10 bases fit TRBD1. CDR1 and CDR2 from the germline V gene are KGHSH and LQKENI. V was clipped by 3 bases and J by 7 bases; unmatched bases: 5. The CDR3 spans 15 residues.

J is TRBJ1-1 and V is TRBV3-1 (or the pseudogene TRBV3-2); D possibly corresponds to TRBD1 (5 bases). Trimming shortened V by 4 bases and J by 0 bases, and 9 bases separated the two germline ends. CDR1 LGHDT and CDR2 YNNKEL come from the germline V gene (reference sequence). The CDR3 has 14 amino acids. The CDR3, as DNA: TGTGCCAGCAGCCTTCGACAGATGAACACTGAAGCTTTCTTT. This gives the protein CASSLRQMNTEAFF.

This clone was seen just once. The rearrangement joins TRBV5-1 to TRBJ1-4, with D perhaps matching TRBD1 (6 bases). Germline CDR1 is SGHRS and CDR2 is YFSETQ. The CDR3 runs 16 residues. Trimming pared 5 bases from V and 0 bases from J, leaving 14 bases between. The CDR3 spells CASRNLDSATNEKLFF. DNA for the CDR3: TGCGCCAGCAGAAATTTGGACAGCGCAACTAATGAAAAACTGTTTTTT.

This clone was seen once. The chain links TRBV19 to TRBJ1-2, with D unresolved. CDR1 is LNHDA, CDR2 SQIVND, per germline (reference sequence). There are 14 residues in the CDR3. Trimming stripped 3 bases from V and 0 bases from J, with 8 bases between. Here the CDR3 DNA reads TGTGCCAGTAGTATTGCCAGATCTAACTATGGCTACACCTTC. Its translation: CASSIARSNYGYTF.

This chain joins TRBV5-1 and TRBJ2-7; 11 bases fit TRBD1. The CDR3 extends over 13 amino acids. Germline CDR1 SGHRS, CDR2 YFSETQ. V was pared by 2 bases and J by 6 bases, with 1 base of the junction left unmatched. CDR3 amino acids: CASSLGTGGEQYF. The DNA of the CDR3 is TGCGCCAGCAGCTTAGGGACAGGGGGCGAGCAGTACTTC.

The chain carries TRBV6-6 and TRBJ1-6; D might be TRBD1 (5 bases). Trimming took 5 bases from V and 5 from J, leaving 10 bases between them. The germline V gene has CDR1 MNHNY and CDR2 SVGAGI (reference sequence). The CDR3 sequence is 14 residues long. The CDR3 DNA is TGTGCCAGCAGTATCAGGGAAAATAATTCACCCCTCCACTTT. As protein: CASSIRENNSPLHF.

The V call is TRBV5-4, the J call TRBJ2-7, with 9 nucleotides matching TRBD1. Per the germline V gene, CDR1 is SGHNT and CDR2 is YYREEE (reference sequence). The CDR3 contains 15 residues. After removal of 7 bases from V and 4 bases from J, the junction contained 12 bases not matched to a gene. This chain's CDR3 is CASGTSGTGIYEQYF. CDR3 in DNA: TGTGCCAGCGGGACGTCCGGGACAGGGATTTACGAGCAGTACTTC.

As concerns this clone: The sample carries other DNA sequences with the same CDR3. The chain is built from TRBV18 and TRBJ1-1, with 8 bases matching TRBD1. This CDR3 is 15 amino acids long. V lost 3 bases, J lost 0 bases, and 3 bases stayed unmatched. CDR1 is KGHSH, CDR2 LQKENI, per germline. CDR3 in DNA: TGTGCCAGCTCACCCTCAGGGGGCTTGAACACTGAAGCTTTCTTT. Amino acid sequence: CASSPSGGLNTEAFF.